One sample yielded the 16 T cell receptor beta chains listed below, sequenced in a study of T cells in localized non-small cell lung cancer. Libraries were prepared by immunoSEQ multiplex PCR; TCRdb keeps only in-frame clonotypes and omits some of them. The sample shows about 74,000 clones, roughly 83% of them seen only once. The sequencing here drew on peripheral blood, taken before any cancer treatment. The origin of the receptors is a female donor over 55 with stage I lung adenocarcinoma.

This chain links TRBV28 with TRBJ2-7; D remains ambiguous. CDR1 is MDHEN and CDR2 is SYDVKM in the germline V gene. V lost 2 bases, J lost 3 bases, and 2 bases lay in between. The CDR3 extends over 11 amino acids. The CDR3: CASSLGYEQYF. As DNA, the CDR3 is TGTGCCAGCAGTTTAGGCTACGAGCAGTACTTC.

This clone was picked up a small number of times. The CDR3 DNA follows: TGTGCCAGCAGCTTCTACAGGACTAGCGTGCGCGAGCAGTACTTC. This sequence encodes CASSFYRTSVREQYF. This chain connects TRBV7-8 to TRBJ2-7, with 9 bases aligning to TRBD2. CDR1 is SGHVS, CDR2 FQNEAQ, per germline. There are 15 residues in the CDR3. V shed 3 bases and J 6 bases; nucleotides not matched to a gene: 9.

V usage is TRBV7-9 and J usage is TRBJ2-7, with D perhaps matching TRBD2 (6 bases). The CDR3 contains 18 residues. The V end was cut by 5 bases, the J end by 7 bases, with 30 bases between. Germline V lookup: CDR1 SEHNR, CDR2 FQNEAQ (reference sequence). CDR3 region: CASSTTVSRGRGQWEQYF. The CDR3 DNA sequence: TGTGCCAGCAGCACCACAGTCAGTCGAGGGCGGGGCCAGTGGGAGCAGTACTTC.

V and J are TRBV29-1 and TRBJ1-1, with unresolved D. The CDR3 consists of 14 residues. Trimming took off 6 bases at V and 0 bases at J, with 14 bases between the two ends. The V gene's germline CDR1 is SQVTM and CDR2 ANQGSEA. The CDR3 region is CSVSKGSMNTEAFF. CDR3 in DNA: TGCAGCGTATCCAAAGGGAGCATGAACACTGAAGCTTTCTTT.

For the CDR3, the DNA is TGCGCCAGCAGCTTGCGGAGAAACAATGAGCAGTTCTTC. Its translation: CASSLRRNNEQFF. The chain carries TRBV5-1 and TRBJ2-1; no clear D gene. V dropped 1 base and J dropped 5 bases, with 7 bases sitting between them. This CDR3 is 13 amino acids long. The germline V gene encodes CDR1 SGHRS and CDR2 YFSETQ.

The CDR3 DNA reads TGTGCCAGCAGACCTCGTCCGAGCTCCTACAATGAGCAGTTCTTC. This sequence encodes CASRPRPSSYNEQFF. This rearrangement joins TRBV27 to TRBJ2-1; D is undetermined. Germline V gene lookup returns CDR1 MNHEY and CDR2 SMNVEV (reference sequence). The CDR3 extends over 15 amino acids. Between the trimmed V and J ends, which lost 6 bases and 0 bases, there was a span of 12 bases.

The chain recombines TRBV5-1 with TRBJ1-1; D is unresolved. CDR3 length: 14 amino acids. Germline CDR1 and CDR2: SGHRS and YFSETQ. Trimming left V 2 bases short and J 4 bases short, with 12 bases between. The CDR3 DNA follows: TGCGCCAGCAGCTTCTTGGGGAGAGGCACTGAAGCTTTCTTT. Translation gives CASSFLGRGTEAFF.

The V gene is TRBV5-1, the J gene TRBJ2-1, with 15 nucleotides matching TRBD2. This CDR3 is 18 amino acids long. V shed 4 bases, J shed 0 bases, and the junction held 5 bases outside the gene matches. Per germline, CDR1 SGHRS and CDR2 YFSETQ. The CDR3 nucleotides read TGCGCCAGCAGCCCGGGACTAGCGGGGGGAAGCTCCTACAATGAGCAGTTCTTC. Encoded protein: CASSPGLAGGSSYNEQFF.

The CDR3 spells CAISAPGEQYF. CDR3 bases: TGTGCCATCAGTGCCCCTGGCGAGCAGTACTTC. The gene calls are TRBV10-3 and TRBJ2-7; D unclear. The CDR3 runs to 11 residues. Between the trimmed V and J ends, which lost 4 bases and 6 bases, there was a span of 7 bases. Germline CDR1 reads ENHRY; CDR2 reads SYGVKD.

J is TRBJ1-2 and V is TRBV6-5, with TRBD1 matching 9 bases. The J segment lost 6 bases and the V segment lost 5 bases, leaving 7 bases of the junction unmatched. Per germline, CDR1 MNHEY and CDR2 SVGAGI. The CDR3 consists of 14 residues. CDR3 sequence (DNA): TGTGCCAGCAGTCCATTAGACAGGGGGAATGGCTACACCTTC. This gives the protein CASSPLDRGNGYTF.

V and J are TRBV10-3 and TRBJ2-3; 7 positions agree with TRBD2. Germline CDR1 reads ENHRY; CDR2 reads SYGVKD. Trimming cost V 1 base and J 11 bases; bases outside gene matches: 15. This CDR3 is built from 16 residues. The CDR3: CAISEWEGSPDGGQYF. CDR3 coding DNA: TGTGCCATCAGTGAGTGGGAGGGTAGCCCCGATGGTGGGCAGTATTTT.

This clone was recorded only once. The chain carries TRBV4-1 and TRBJ1-3; the D is unclear. The V end was cut by 3 bases, the J end by 5 bases, with 11 bases between. The CDR3 is made up of 14 amino acids. Germline CDR1 MGHRA, CDR2 YSYEKL. In nucleotides, the CDR3 is TGCGCCAGCAGCCAGCCGGGGATAAGAAACACCATATATTTT. It translates to CASSQPGIRNTIYF.

The table lists this clone with a few counts. The V call is TRBV7-6, the J call TRBJ2-1; no clear D gene. Between the trimmed V and J ends, which lost 5 bases and 4 bases, there was a span of 9 bases. CDR3 length equals 13 residues. In germline, CDR1 is SGHVS, CDR2 FNYEAQ. CDR3 DNA: TGTGCCAGCAGCCCCTCAGCTTACAATGAGCAGTTCTTC. Translation gives CASSPSAYNEQFF.

This clone is a singleton in its sample. The chain employs TRBV5-8 and TRBJ2-7, with a possible D match to TRBD1 (7 bases). CDR1 and CDR2 (germline): SGHTS, YDEGEE. V lost 2 bases to trimming and J lost 7 bases, with 13 bases between them. This CDR3 region has 13 residues. The CDR3 nucleotides are TGTGCCAGCAGCTTAACAGGGGCGGGGGAGCAGTACTTC. It translates to CASSLTGAGEQYF.

The chain is built from TRBV11-2 and TRBJ1-1; D possibly corresponds to TRBD1 (5 bases). CDR3 length: 13 residues. In germline, CDR1 is SGHAT, CDR2 FQNNGV. V was trimmed by 4 bases and J by 7 bases, leaving 13 bases between them. This CDR3 reads CASSSWDPHEAFF. In DNA form, the CDR3 reads TGTGCCAGCAGCTCCTGGGACCCTCATGAAGCTTTCTTT.

The chain is built from TRBV2 and TRBJ2-2; maybe TRBD1 (6 bases). Trimming took off 2 bases at V and 5 bases at J, with 15 bases between the two ends. Germline CDR1 reads SNHLY; CDR2 reads FYNNEI. This CDR3 contains 16 residues. The CDR3 DNA is TGTGCCAGCAGTGAACCCACAGGGTTCGGGACCGGGGAGCTGTTTTTT. Amino acids: CASSEPTGFGTGELFF.